The sequence of this TCR beta chain was determined in a study of shared clonotypes between healthy human individuals (dated by TCRdb to about 2020). Background for the entire study: A few men and a couple of women, aged 18 to 49 years, made up the cohort. For each donor, CD4 naive and CD4 memory were each run on three plates, CD8 naive on two plates, and CD8 memory on one plate. The study deeply sequenced blood TCR repertoires of several healthy adults to estimate repertoire size and the extent of clonotype sharing between individuals. To increase sequencing depth and limit assay-specific biases, TCR repertoire library preparation and sequencing were carried out by different laboratories using diverse techniques. Leukapheresis yielded between about 0.94 and 8.9 billion PBMCs per donor. Results and caveats for the whole study, not just this receptor: Sampling was limited to blood, and TCR repertoires in tissue likely differ from TCR repertoires in blood. Sharing across several donors was observed for approximately 5% of naive CD4, less than 4% of naive CD8, 2.3% of memory CD4, and around 0.4% of memory CD8 clonotypes. Because the study included a small number of donors, the genetic and exposure-history diversity represented was limited. Clonotypes shared by all four sorted-subset donors showed higher generation probabilities than non-shared clonotypes. Pairwise subsampling led to the expectation that sequencing depth would affect the degree of clonotype sharing among donors. Naive subsets generally had larger estimated clonotype richness than memory subsets did. Even with the large sequencing depth, rarefaction of the sorted-subset datasets indicated that sequencing was incomplete.

CDR1 and CDR2 are drawn from the germline V gene (reference sequence): LNHNV, YYDKDF. Between the V and J ends, shortened by 3 bases and 4 bases respectively, the junction contains 10 bases. The CDR3 runs 14 residues from the cysteine to the phenylalanine. Of all the DNA, just the CDR3 is kept, 42 bases in frame from base 1. A remark on this clone: Its antigen has not been determined. No much larger clone exists at a distance of one base, and base qualities are not known.

CD8 naive samples were CD45RO-negative cells positively selected for CCR7, giving a CD45RA+CCR7+ population that excluded TemRA cells. Healthy HIV-negative adults with no recently reported acute infections or vaccinations were included as donors. Only Caucasian adults living in Nashville, Tennessee, USA were represented among the donors. After blood collection by leukapheresis, PBMCs were isolated using Ficoll-Histopaque density gradient centrifugation and then cryopreserved in the vapor phase of liquid nitrogen. Purity and quantity of every magnetically sorted T cell population were checked by analytical flow cytometry. Genomic DNA was isolated from each sorted fraction and quantified by UV absorbance on a Nanodrop 2000c. Using the deep immunoSEQ assay, TCR CDR3 regions were amplified from genomic DNA by multiplex PCR. Extracted genomic DNA from each cell subset was distributed evenly across all wells of several immunoSEQ 96-well plates, and each plate was treated as a replicate. For sorted subsets, each replicate PCR was loaded with 150 to 250 ng genomic DNA, equivalent to 25,000 to 30,000 T cell genomes. Purified libraries were quantified with a Qubit 3.0 fluorometer, sized on a Bioanalyzer 2100, and re-quantified with the KAPA Library Quantification kit. Every immunoSEQ 96-well plate was sequenced on a separate single-read 150-cycle Illumina NextSeq 550 flow cell. Concerning the study's data processing: Because only junctional sequences without quality scores were contained in the immunoSEQ output, filtering matching that applied to full-length reads could not be performed. To assign V/J genes and CDR3, sequences were annotated using PyIR, a Python wrapper for IgBLAST v1.9, with IMGT germline references. Reads were removed for weak V/J assignments (E-value above 1e-6), missing CDR3, stop codons, out-of-frame junctions, or ambiguous translated residues. A V3J clonotype was defined by an identical inferred V gene, J gene, and CDR3 amino acid sequence. The percentage overlap between two repertoires was calculated by dividing the number of shared unique clonotypes by the size of the smaller repertoire. Richness of each repertoire was evaluated using RTK rarefaction, the Chao1 estimator, and Recon v2.1 estimates of unobserved clonotypes. Generation probabilities were computed with OLGA for all TCRbeta clonotypes obtained by the gDNA method from several donors. In its TCRdb copy, this immuneACCESS table keeps in-frame sequences only and misses some clones. Where compared with another copy, unresolved V genes explain less than half of these, and the others have no known cause. V and J calls and clone size follow that table, whereas D and trimming were derived from the DNA. This sample holds approximately 840,000 clones; approximately 96% were observed only once. 0.2% to 0.25% of the sample lies in the top ten.

Specimen: naive CD8+ T cells sorted from blood. The cell subset or site label for this specimen denotes: CD45RA+CCR7+. This TCR came from a man in his thirties or forties in good health. This chain joins TRBV15 to TRBJ1-5, with no confident D gene call. The bases read TGTGCCACCAGCAGGGGTAGGGAAAATCAGCCCCAGCATTTT. Its protein product is CATSRGRENQPQHF.